Detailed here is one TCR beta chain. Its specificity is unknown. The sample belongs to a study of a mutant IDH1 vaccine in newly diagnosed glioma. About the study: Vaccine dosing followed radiotherapy by 4-6 weeks, or accompanied temozolomide cycles. Most patients had radiochemotherapy with temozolomide before enrollment; others had one alone. Notes on the study in general: Pseudoprogression appeared unlinked to shifts in leading peripheral T cell clonotypes. Among patients, 80% to 95% showed immune responses induced by the vaccine.

Libraries were prepared by immunoSEQ multiplex PCR; TCRdb keeps only in-frame clonotypes and omits some of them. The sample contains around 32,000 clones, roughly 78% of which appear only once. Time point given: week 35, safety follow-up. All doses held 300 ug of mutant IDH1 20-mer peptide, with topical imiquimod. The trim removed 1 base at V and 5 bases at J, leaving 7 bases unmatched. Per germline, CDR1 ENHRY and CDR2 SYGVKD. The CDR3 is made up of 16 amino acids. The clonotype originates from a man aged 35-49 years with glioma. Some clones in this sample may be carry-over from other donors' samples. Sequenced material: PBMCs, taken from a glioma patient whose treatment included an IDH1 peptide vaccine. J is TRBJ2-3 and V is TRBV10-3; TRBD1 matches at 9 bases. The CDR3 here is CAISELGTGPGDTQYF. CDR3 sequence (DNA): TGTGCCATCAGTGAGTTGGGGACAGGGCCCGGAGATACGCAGTATTTT.